The 17 T cell receptor beta chains below come from one sample, sequenced in a study of response to subunit inactivated influenza vaccine. TCRdb re-called the RT-PCR reads through MiXCR, storing one row per CDR3 protein. Here the sample spans 500,000 to 700,000 distinct CDR3 sequences, roughly a quarter being singletons. These same records also appear under a second study, on T cells expressing NK-cell markers. In that study: cDNA encoding TCR beta was synthesized via 5'RACE template switching incorporating UMIs.

The specimen was CD4+ T cells sorted from PBMCs, collected 11 to 12 days after vaccination. These receptors all stem from a man between 50 and 59 years old who received an inactivated influenza vaccine.

The chain links TRBV30 to TRBJ1-5; TRBD1 matches 7 bases. CDR1 and CDR2 (germline): GTSNPN, SVGIG (reference sequence). This CDR3 has 13 amino acids. V dropped 6 bases and J dropped 1; count of bases not matched to a gene: 3. The CDR3: CACRQGSNQPQHF. CDR3 DNA: TGTGCCTGCAGACAGGGAAGCAATCAGCCCCAGCATTTT.

J is TRBJ2-1 and V is TRBV10-3; 9 bases are shared with TRBD1. CDR3 length equals 12 residues. V was pared by 6 bases and J by 8 bases, with 2 bases of the junction left unmatched. Per the germline V gene, CDR1 is ENHRY and CDR2 is SYGVKD. The chain's CDR3 is CAISRTGDEQFF. The CDR3 coding sequence is TGTGCCATCAGCAGGACAGGGGATGAGCAGTTCTTC.

In its sample, this clonotype was seen many times. V is TRBV12-3 or TRBV12-4 and J is TRBJ2-7; D gene ambiguous. The CDR3 length is 13 residues. Trimming removed 5 bases at V and 4 bases at J, with 12 bases between. This CDR3 is CASSPGRIYEQYF. CDR3 DNA sequence: TGTGCCAGCAGTCCAGGACGGATTTACGAGCAGTACTTC.

This clonotype was seen a handful of times. The chain combines TRBV4-1 with TRBJ2-7; the match to TRBD1 covers 7 bases. The CDR3 is 14 amino acids. V lost 0 bases and J lost 3; bases outside the gene matches: 2. Germline V gives CDR1 MGHRA, CDR2 YSYEKL. CDR3 amino acids: CASSQEGQSYEQYF. CDR3 DNA: TGCGCCAGCAGCCAAGAGGGACAGAGCTACGAGCAGTACTTC.

This chain connects TRBV28 to TRBJ2-7; 7 bases match TRBD1. CDR3 length: 13 residues. Germline V gene lookup returns CDR1 MDHEN and CDR2 SYDVKM. V lost 10 bases to trimming and J lost 3 bases; unmatched junction nucleotides: 9. The CDR3 DNA follows: TGTGCCATCCGACAGGGTATGGGCTACGAGCAGTACTTC. It translates to CAIRQGMGYEQYF.

In DNA form, the CDR3 reads TGCAGTGCCACACAGGGGGCAAGATCGTATGAGCAGTTCTTC. Its protein product is CSATQGARSYEQFF. The chain recombines TRBV20-1 with TRBJ2-1; TRBD1 matches at 9 bases. This CDR3 is built from 14 residues. Trimming cost V 6 bases and J 8 bases; bases outside gene matches: 11. Germline lookup yields CDR1 DFQATT and CDR2 SNEGSKA (reference sequence).

This clonotype was counted between two and nine times. The rearrangement uses TRBV5-1 and TRBJ2-2; 13 nucleotides match TRBD2. Germline CDR1 is SGHRS and CDR2 is YFSETQ. V was clipped by 4 bases and J by 6 bases; unmatched bases: 3. This CDR3 has 15 residues. CDR3 sequence (DNA): TGCGCCAGCAGCGACGGACTAGCGGGAGCCGGGGAGCTGTTTTTT. Its translation is CASSDGLAGAGELFF. Combining the CDR3 with reference TRBV5-1 and TRBJ2-2 gives the whole variable domain KAGVTQTPRYLIKTRGQQVTLSCSPISGHRSVSWYQQTPGQGLQFLFEYFSETQRNKGNFPGRFSGRQFSNSRSEMNVSTLELGDSALYLCASSDGLAGAGELFFGEGSRLTVL.

This clonotype occurred many times. The chain is built from TRBV7-9 and TRBJ2-1; 7 bases align to TRBD1. CDR1 is SEHNR, CDR2 FQNEAQ, per germline (reference sequence). The CDR3 consists of 13 residues. Trimming cost V 5 bases and J 8 bases; bases outside gene matches: 6. The CDR3 nucleotides are TGTGCCAGCAGCCCACAACAGGGGCATGAGCAGTTCTTC. As protein: CASSPQQGHEQFF.

This clonotype came up many times. The chain carries TRBV29-1 and TRBJ2-5, with 10 bases matching TRBD2. The length of the CDR3 is 15 residues. After removal of 4 bases from V and 7 bases from J, the junction contained 12 bases not matched to a gene. In germline, CDR1 is SQVTM, CDR2 ANQGSEA. This CDR3 is CSVVVSSGRTGTQYF. CDR3 nucleotide sequence: TGCAGCGTTGTCGTGTCTAGCGGGAGAACGGGGACCCAGTACTTC.

This clonotype was detected only a few times. This rearrangement joins TRBV10-3 to TRBJ2-7, with TRBD2 identical over 10 bases. The CDR3 length is 15 residues. In germline, CDR1 is ENHRY, CDR2 SYGVKD. V dropped 6 bases and J dropped 0; count of bases not matched to a gene: 5. DNA of the CDR3: TGTGCCATCAGGTTGAGCGGGGGGGACTCCTACGAGCAGTACTTC. It codes for CAIRLSGGDSYEQYF.

This rearrangement joins TRBV7-8 to TRBJ2-5; TRBD2 might be the D (7 bases). V lost 6 bases and J lost 3, with 29 bases in between. CDR3 length: 19 residues. Germline CDR1 and CDR2: SGHVS and FQNEAQ. This chain's CDR3 is CASSPTRLWGGVEKETQYF. CDR3 DNA: TGTGCCAGCAGTCCAACGAGACTGTGGGGGGGCGTAGAAAAAGAGACCCAGTACTTC.

This sequence joins TRBV7-9 and TRBJ2-1; 7 bases map to TRBD1. This CDR3 comprises 17 residues. The germline gives CDR1 SEHNR, CDR2 FQNEAQ (reference sequence). J gave up 7 bases and V 7 bases, and 19 bases lay outside the gene matches. The CDR3 reads CASNQIQGRLLRNEQFF. CDR3 nucleotides: TGTGCCAGCAACCAAATACAGGGGCGGCTTTTAAGGAATGAGCAGTTCTTC.

The gene calls are TRBV10-3 and TRBJ1-1; possible D gene TRBD1, 6 bases. Germline values: CDR1 ENHRY, CDR2 SYGVKD. The CDR3 is 14 amino acids. The V gene lost 4 bases and the J gene lost 8 bases, with 17 bases spanning the gap. The CDR3 here is CAISVAGGRAEAFF. CDR3 bases: TGTGCCATCAGTGTTGCGGGGGGCAGGGCCGAAGCTTTCTTT.

The V gene is TRBV25-1, the J gene TRBJ2-2, with D perhaps TRBD1 or TRBD2 (5 bases each). Trimming shortened V by 4 bases and J by 4 bases, and 10 bases separated the two germline ends. The CDR3 loop spans 14 amino acids. CDR1 and CDR2 (germline): MGHDK, SYGVNS. The CDR3 region is CASSGDRFTGELFF. In DNA form, the CDR3 reads TGTGCCAGCAGTGGGGACCGTTTCACCGGGGAGCTGTTTTTT. Drawing the rest from reference TRBV25-1 and TRBJ2-2, the complete variable domain is EADIYQTPRYLVIGTGKKITLECSQTMGHDKMYWYQQDPGMELHLIHYSYGVNSTEKGDLSSESTVSRIRTEHFPLTLESARPSHTSQYLCASSGDRFTGELFFGEGSRLTVL.

This clonotype was seen at least ten times. This chain joins TRBV29-1 and TRBJ2-5; 9 bases map to TRBD2. This CDR3 region has 15 residues. The V and J ends lost 6 bases and 5 bases, in that order; junction bases with no gene match: 13. Per germline, CDR1 SQVTM and CDR2 ANQGSEA. The CDR3: CSVWGIAGEIETQYF. The DNA for the CDR3 is TGCAGCGTCTGGGGGATAGCGGGGGAAATTGAGACCCAGTACTTC.

This clonotype was seen once. The chain carries TRBV20-1 and TRBJ2-1, with TRBD1 as a possible D gene (6 bases). Trimming removed 4 bases from V and 7 bases from J, with 8 bases in between. This CDR3 has 11 amino acids. CDR1 and CDR2 (germline): DFQATT, SNEGSKA (reference sequence). The CDR3: CSAIGGNEQFF. The DNA for the CDR3 is TGCAGTGCTATAGGGGGAAATGAGCAGTTCTTC.

The rearrangement links TRBV29-1 to TRBJ2-1, with 7 bases identical to TRBD1. The germline V gene has CDR1 SQVTM and CDR2 ANQGSEA. This CDR3 is built from 14 residues. With V trimmed by 6 bases and J by 7 bases, 12 bases remained unmatched. CDR3 in DNA: TGCAGCGTCCAAGACAGGGAAGTTGGGAATGAGCAGTTCTTC. Translation: CSVQDREVGNEQFF.